Listed here are 8 T cell receptor beta chains from one sample, sequenced in a study of blood T cell repertoires in COVID-19. Here immunoSEQ multiplex PCR was the method, and the copy in TCRdb shows in-frame clones only, minus some. The top ten clones hold approximately 40% of a sample with around 160,000 clones, approximately 80% of them seen once. The sample comprised peripheral blood. These receptors all stem from a human donor in a cohort sampled during active COVID-19.

This clone has more than one count but fewer than ten. The chain links TRBV19 to TRBJ1-1; D is unclear. V dropped 7 bases and J dropped 7 bases, with 13 bases sitting between them. The CDR3 runs 12 residues. Germline loops: CDR1 LNHDA, CDR2 SQIVND (reference sequence). The CDR3 protein is CASTPQAGEAFF. In nucleotides, the CDR3 is TGTGCCAGTACCCCCCAGGCAGGTGAAGCTTTCTTT.

The chain carries TRBV6-1 and TRBJ2-3, with TRBD2 identical over 10 bases. In germline, CDR1 is MNHNS, CDR2 SASEGT. J lost 8 bases, V lost 2 bases, and 7 bases had no gene match. CDR3 length: 15 amino acids. The CDR3 spells CASSERGLAGATQYF. CDR3 bases: TGTGCCAGCAGTGAACGAGGGCTAGCGGGGGCTACGCAGTATTTT.

This chain connects TRBV7-3 to TRBJ2-5; 13 bases fit TRBD2. The CDR3 is made up of 14 amino acids. J lost 5 bases, V lost 4 bases, and 1 base had no gene match. CDR1 is SGHTA and CDR2 is FQGTGA in the germline V gene. DNA of the CDR3: TGTGCCAGCAGCTCGGGACTAGCGGGGGAGACCCAGTACTTC. Its protein is CASSSGLAGETQYF.

The V and J genes are TRBV4-1 and TRBJ2-5; 10 nucleotides align to TRBD2. The junction had 9 bases not matched to a gene; V was cut back by 0 bases and J by 8 bases. The CDR3 spans 16 residues. Looked up from germline, CDR1 is MGHRA and CDR2 is YSYEKL. The DNA for the CDR3 is TGCGCCAGCAGCCAAGAACTAGCGGGGAGTCCTAGAACCCAGTACTTC. Translation gives CASSQELAGSPRTQYF.

V usage is TRBV3-1 (or the pseudogene TRBV3-2) and J usage is TRBJ1-1; maybe TRBD1 (6 bases). The CDR3 consists of 14 residues. The germline gives CDR1 LGHDT, CDR2 YNNKEL (reference sequence). Deletions cut 3 bases from V and 5 bases from J, with 13 bases between. The CDR3 sequence: CASSQGGGRTEAFF. DNA of the CDR3: TGTGCCAGCAGCCAGGGGGGGGGCCGGACTGAAGCTTTCTTT.

This clone was recorded only once. The CDR3 is CASSVLAGGLYEQYF. The CDR3 DNA is TGTGCCAGCAGCGTTTTAGCGGGGGGGCTGTACGAGCAGTACTTC. This chain connects TRBV9 to TRBJ2-7; 11 positions agree with TRBD2. V lost 2 bases and J lost 4; bases outside the gene matches: 5. CDR3 size: 15 residues. Germline V lookup: CDR1 SGDLS, CDR2 YYNGEE.

The chain combines TRBV11-3 with TRBJ1-2; 9 bases are shared with TRBD1. V trimming: 0 bases; J trimming: 8 bases; junction bases outside the gene matches: 4. The CDR3 spans 14 residues. CDR1 is SGHNT, CDR2 YENEEA, per germline. The CDR3 DNA reads TGTGCCAGCAGCTTAGACGGGACAGGGAAAGGCTACACCTTC. Translated: CASSLDGTGKGYTF.

V and J are TRBV29-1 and TRBJ1-2; unclear D gene. Germline CDR1 is SQVTM and CDR2 is ANQGSEA. The CDR3 is 11 residues long. V lost 3 bases and J lost 8, with 10 bases in between. Here the CDR3 DNA reads TGCAGCGTTGAGGCAGGCGGGGGCTACACCTTC. This encodes CSVEAGGGYTF.